Listed here are 14 T cell receptor beta chains from one sample, sequenced in a study of blood T cell repertoires in COVID-19. TCRdb keeps only in-frame clones here, not all; method: immunoSEQ multiplex PCR. Of around 140,000 clones listed, approximately 88% are singletons. The sequencing input was peripheral blood. The receptors were sampled from a man between 65 and 85 years old with acute or convalescent COVID-19.

The chain is built from TRBV28 and TRBJ2-3, with a weak D call TRBD1 (5 bases). Trimming took 3 bases from V and 9 from J, leaving 10 bases between them. This CDR3 contains 12 residues. CDR1 is MDHEN and CDR2 is SYDVKM in the germline V gene. CDR3 region: CASSLTESTQYF. The CDR3 nucleotides are TGTGCCAGCAGTTTGACAGAGTCCACGCAGTATTTT. Combining the CDR3 with reference TRBV28 and TRBJ2-3 gives the whole variable domain DVKVTQSSRYLVKRTGEKVFLECVQDMDHENMFWYRQDPGLGLRLIYFSYDVKMKEKGDIPEGYSVSREKKERFSLILESASTNQTSMYLCASSLTESTQYFGPGTRLTVL.

This rearrangement joins TRBV28 to TRBJ2-2; 9 bases align to TRBD2. The CDR3 has 16 residues. V lost 5 bases, J lost 6 bases, and 10 bases stayed unmatched. Germline-derived CDR1 and CDR2 are MDHEN and SYDVKM. CDR3 nucleotides: TGTGCCAGCAGTCCCGGGTTTGCGGGAGGGTCCGGGGAGCTGTTTTTT. The encoded protein is CASSPGFAGGSGELFF.

V and J are TRBV29-1 and TRBJ1-2; a possible D gene is TRBD1 (6 bases). The germline V gene has CDR1 SQVTM and CDR2 ANQGSEA. V was shortened by 1 base and J by 6 bases, with 15 bases between the two germline ends. The CDR3 totals 14 residues. CDR3 in DNA: TGCAGCGTTGAAGTAGCACAGGGAGCAAATGGCTACACCTTC. As protein: CSVEVAQGANGYTF.

The rearrangement joins TRBV6-5 to TRBJ2-7; D is unclear. CDR1 is MNHEY and CDR2 is SVGAGI in the germline V gene. The CDR3 extends over 13 amino acids. V dropped 3 bases and J dropped 3 bases, with 9 bases sitting between them. The CDR3 coding sequence is TGTGCCAGCAGTTATACAGCTAACTACGAGCAGTACTTC. Residues: CASSYTANYEQYF.

The chain is built from TRBV29-1 and TRBJ2-3; TRBD2 is a possible D gene (7 bases). The CDR3 contains 12 residues. With 7 bases removed from V and 8 bases from J, the gap between germline ends came to 16 bases. Germline V lookup: CDR1 SQVTM, CDR2 ANQGSEA. The DNA of the CDR3 is TGCAGCGGGCTGACGGGGGGCTCTACGCAGTATTTT. Protein sequence: CSGLTGGSTQYF.

CDR3 protein: CASSQEDRGLGNTEAFF. Here the CDR3 DNA reads TGTGCCAGCAGCCAAGAGGACAGGGGCCTGGGGAACACTGAAGCTTTCTTT. The J gene is TRBJ1-1, the V gene TRBV14; 9 bases map to TRBD1. Germline loops: CDR1 SGHDN, CDR2 FVKESK. V was pared by 0 bases and J by 1 base, with 6 bases of the junction left unmatched. This CDR3 spans 17 amino acids.

This clone was seen more than once but under ten times. The rearrangement links TRBV11-3 to TRBJ2-3; 8 bases agree with TRBD2. V dropped 5 bases and J dropped 2; count of bases not matched to a gene: 9. The CDR3 length is 16 residues. In germline, CDR1 is SGHNT, CDR2 YENEEA. Written as DNA, the CDR3 is TGTGCCAGCAGCCCACATACGGGGGGGCACACAGATACGCAGTATTTT. Protein product: CASSPHTGGHTDTQYF.

The gene calls are TRBV28 and TRBJ1-2; 11 bases map to TRBD1. The CDR3 is 15 residues long. V trimming: 4 bases; J trimming: 8 bases; junction bases outside the gene matches: 9. Germline-derived CDR1 and CDR2 are MDHEN and SYDVKM. The CDR3 protein is CASSSEDRGRSGYTF. Here the CDR3 DNA reads TGTGCCAGCAGTTCCGAGGACAGGGGGCGCAGCGGCTACACCTTC.

This CDR3 reads CASSPTGANGYTF. The DNA for the CDR3 is TGTGCCAGCAGTCCGACAGGGGCAAATGGCTACACCTTC. The chain recombines TRBV12-3 or TRBV12-4 with TRBJ1-2; 8 bases map to TRBD1. This CDR3 spans 13 amino acids. V lost 5 bases and J lost 6; bases outside the gene matches: 5.

The chain couples TRBV10-1 to TRBJ2-5; 8 bases align to TRBD2. J lost 4 bases, V lost 6 bases, and 13 bases had no gene match. This CDR3 has 16 residues. Germline V CDR1 and CDR2: WNHNN, SYGVQD (reference sequence). CDR3 sequence reads: CASSANGAGGLETQYF. The DNA for the CDR3 is TGCGCCAGCAGCGCCAACGGTGCGGGGGGCCTAGAGACCCAGTACTTC.

The chain joins TRBV28 to TRBJ2-7; maybe TRBD1 (5 bases). Germline-derived CDR1 and CDR2 are MDHEN and SYDVKM. The V and J ends lost 5 bases and 2 bases respectively, with 13 bases between them. This CDR3 is 14 amino acids long. The DNA for the CDR3 is TGTGCCAGCAGTGCCTCGACAGTCCCCTACGAGCAGTACTTC. It encodes CASSASTVPYEQYF.

This clone occurred once. The V and J genes are TRBV12-3 or TRBV12-4 and TRBJ2-5, with TRBD1 identical over 9 bases. V lost 7 bases to trimming and J lost 5 bases; unmatched junction nucleotides: 5. The CDR3 is 13 residues long. The CDR3 loop reads CASKGTGLETQYF. CDR3 DNA: TGTGCCAGCAAGGGGACAGGGCTGGAGACCCAGTACTTC.

The chain joins TRBV6-5 to TRBJ1-1; 7 bases map to TRBD1. This CDR3 comprises 13 residues. The germline V gene has CDR1 MNHEY and CDR2 SVGAGI. J was trimmed by 4 bases and V by 5 bases; bases with no gene match: 4. The DNA for the CDR3 is TGTGCCAGCAGTCAACAGGGGCGCACTGAAGCTTTCTTT. This encodes CASSQQGRTEAFF.

The chain recombines TRBV5-1 with TRBJ2-5, with D tentatively TRBD1 (5 bases). The germline V gene has CDR1 SGHRS and CDR2 YFSETQ. This CDR3 comprises 13 residues. The V end lost 0 bases, the J end lost 4 bases, and 7 bases lay between the germline ends. Here the CDR3 reads CASSLGRVETQYF. As DNA, the CDR3 is TGCGCCAGCAGCTTGGGCAGGGTAGAGACCCAGTACTTC.